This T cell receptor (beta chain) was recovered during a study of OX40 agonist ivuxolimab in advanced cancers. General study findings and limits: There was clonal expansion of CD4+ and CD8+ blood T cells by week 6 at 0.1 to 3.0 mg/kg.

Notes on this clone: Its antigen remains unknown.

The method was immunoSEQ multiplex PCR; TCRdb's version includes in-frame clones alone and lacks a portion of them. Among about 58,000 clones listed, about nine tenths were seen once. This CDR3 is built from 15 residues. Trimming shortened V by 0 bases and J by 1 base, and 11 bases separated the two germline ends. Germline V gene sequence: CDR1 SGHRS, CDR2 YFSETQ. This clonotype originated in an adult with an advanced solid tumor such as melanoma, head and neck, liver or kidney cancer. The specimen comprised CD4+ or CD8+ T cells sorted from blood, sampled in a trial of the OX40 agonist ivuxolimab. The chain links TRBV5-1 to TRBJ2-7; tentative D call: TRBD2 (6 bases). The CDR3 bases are TGCGCCAGCAGCTTGGCCGGGGGACGGTCCTACGAGCAGTACTTC. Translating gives CASSLAGGRSYEQYF. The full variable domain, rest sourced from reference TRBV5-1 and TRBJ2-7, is KAGVTQTPRYLIKTRGQQVTLSCSPISGHRSVSWYQQTPGQGLQFLFEYFSETQRNKGNFPGRFSGRQFSNSRSEMNVSTLELGDSALYLCASSLAGGRSYEQYFGPGTRLTVT.